This T cell receptor (beta chain) appears in the sequencing data of a study of blood T cell repertoires in COVID-19 (dated by TCRdb to the early 2020s). With respect to the entire study: Recovered participants in ImmuneRACE Cohort 3 were defined as having two consecutive negative NP/OP PCR tests, clearance from a healthcare professional, or resolution of symptoms. Collaborator samples came from the United States, Italy and Spain and covered acute and convalescent phases of COVID-19. The material from the prospective study consisted of cDNA or gDNA derived from T cells, B-cell-depleted T cells, or PBMCs. Deeply sampled blood TCRbeta repertoires from subjects exposed to, actively infected with, or recovered from COVID-19 were included in the dataset. A freely available public database, intended as a resource for researchers studying the immune response to SARS-CoV-2, is where the repertoires were released. Samples came from the ongoing ImmuneRACE study (first 160 participants) plus 1,254 subjects from 6 global collaborators. The sample metadata nearly always contained a de-identified subject ID, COVID-19 status, age in years and sex. Where available, HLA class I and class II types were taken from metadata supplied by the sample provider and were not determined by assay-based typing.

Spanning cysteine to phenylalanine, the CDR3 consists of 17 amino acids. Only the CDR3 region is kept as DNA, spanning 51 bases read in frame from base 1. CDR1 and CDR2, looked up from the germline V gene (reference sequence), are SEHNR and FQNEAQ. V has 6 bases trimmed and J has 6 bases trimmed; junction bases matching no gene number 17. General conclusions and limits of the study: How much clinical and demographic metadata was included differed by source and by participant, and the metadata was provided uncurated.

Participants in the prospective study were aged roughly 18 to 89 years, lived in about two dozen United States geographic areas, and enrolled through a virtual design. To assign participants to cohorts, the prospective study relied on clinical history that participants themselves reported in a screening survey and a study questionnaire. Mobile phlebotomists in the prospective study collected whole blood, serum and a nasopharyngeal or oropharyngeal swab from every participant. Additional blood draws and questionnaires over a 2-month period could optionally be provided by prospective study participants. Prospective study blood samples were shipped either frozen or at room temperature before DNA extraction. The immunoSEQ Assay, a bias-controlled multiplex PCR, was used to amplify TCRbeta CDR3 regions from genomic DNA. In the source study's methods: The number of nucleated cells in each sample was estimated by amplification of reference gene primers within the assay. To quantify the absolute abundance of each unique TCRbeta CDR3 rearrangement, sequence reads were collapsed and filtered. For each sample, productive Simpson clonality was calculated as the square root of Simpson's diversity index across productive rearrangements. TCRdb limited this immuneACCESS table to in-frame rearrangements with V and J called. A share of clones is missing; checked studies link under half to unresolved V genes, and the rest is unexplained. That table gives V, J and clone size, and the DNA gave D and trimming. The sample records some 180,000 clones, around 87% of which are singletons. Of the sample, 20% to 25% falls within the top ten clones.

This clone was detected only a few times. Its antigen is unknown. No much larger clone exists at a distance of one base, and base qualities are not known. This receptor was obtained from a middle-aged woman in a cohort exposed to, infected with or recovered from COVID-19 (not recorded which). Material: PBMCs or T cells enriched from blood (not recorded which). The chain joins TRBV7-9 to TRBJ1-3; 7 of the junction bases match TRBD1. The CDR3 reads CASSSTSTGTVLNTIYF. Read as DNA, the sequence is TGTGCCAGCAGTTCCACGTCAACCGGGACAGTTTTAAACACCATATATTTT.